These 9 T cell receptor beta chains were sequenced from one sample in a study of blood T cell repertoires in COVID-19. Assay: immunoSEQ multiplex PCR; the TCRdb copy retains only in-frame clones and omits some. The sample lists roughly 71,000 clones; approximately 82% were seen once. Sample: peripheral blood. The source is an elderly woman with acute or convalescent COVID-19.

This sequence joins TRBV27 and TRBJ2-7; perhaps TRBD1 as D (6 bases). CDR3 length equals 14 residues. The ends were cut back, 4 bases at V and 5 bases at J, with 15 bases in the middle. Germline V gene data show CDR1 as MNHEY and CDR2 as SMNVEV (reference sequence). The CDR3 here is CASSWGTGTHEQYF. The CDR3 region has the DNA TGTGCCAGCAGTTGGGGTACAGGGACCCACGAGCAGTACTTC.

The chain combines TRBV30 with TRBJ1-2; TRBD1 agrees at 7 bases. Germline V gene lookup returns CDR1 GTSNPN and CDR2 SVGIG (reference sequence). The CDR3 consists of 12 residues. V was clipped by 5 bases and J by 5 bases; unmatched bases: 5. The CDR3 spells CAWLTGAYGYTF. The CDR3 nucleotides read TGTGCCTGGCTTACAGGGGCATATGGCTACACCTTC.

V and J are TRBV30 and TRBJ1-1; D might be TRBD1 (5 bases). Germline V gene lookup returns CDR1 GTSNPN and CDR2 SVGIG (reference sequence). Trimming cost V 3 bases and J 11 bases, with 19 bases left between them. The CDR3 spans 13 residues. This CDR3 reads CAWRRQGAAGAFF. CDR3 DNA: TGTGCCTGGAGAAGGCAGGGCGCTGCCGGGGCTTTCTTT.

This clone was counted only a few times. This chain links TRBV29-1 with TRBJ1-2, with a weak D call TRBD1 (5 bases). The CDR3 is 11 amino acids. CDR1 SQVTM and CDR2 ANQGSEA come from the germline V gene. V lost 5 bases to trimming and J lost 7 bases, with 11 bases between them. The CDR3 sequence: CSVQGIRGYTF. CDR3 coding DNA: TGCAGCGTTCAGGGAATTCGTGGCTACACCTTC.

The chain has TRBV3-1 (or the pseudogene TRBV3-2) and TRBJ2-1; D is perhaps TRBD1 (6 bases). This CDR3 region has 15 residues. CDR1 is LGHDT, CDR2 YNNKEL, per germline (reference sequence). Between the trimmed V and J ends, which lost 5 bases and 10 bases, there was a span of 21 bases. The CDR3 loop is CASSYGTRLGIEQFF. CDR3 bases: TGTGCCAGCAGCTACGGGACAAGACTGGGGATAGAGCAGTTCTTC.

The V gene is TRBV11-2, the J gene TRBJ1-2; perhaps TRBD1 as D (5 bases). The V gene lost 1 base and the J gene lost 6 bases, with 6 bases spanning the gap. The germline V gene has CDR1 SGHAT and CDR2 FQNNGV. The CDR3 is made up of 12 amino acids. CDR3 nucleotides: TGTGCCAGCAGCTTAGGCAGGGATGGCTACACCTTC. It yields the protein CASSLGRDGYTF.

The chain joins TRBV19 to TRBJ1-5; 7 nucleotides line up with TRBD1. V gave up 7 bases and J gave up 9 bases; unmatched junction bases: 12. CDR1 is LNHDA and CDR2 is SQIVND in the germline V gene (reference sequence). This CDR3 comprises 14 residues. The DNA of the CDR3 is TGTGCCAGTACCCCCCAGGGGGGTCGGGTGCCCCAGCATTTT. As protein: CASTPQGGRVPQHF.

The gene calls are TRBV27 and TRBJ1-2; D might be TRBD1 (6 bases). There are 13 residues in the CDR3. The V gene's germline CDR1 is MNHEY and CDR2 SMNVEV (reference sequence). V lost 2 bases to trimming and J lost 7 bases, with 11 bases between them. The CDR3 DNA is TGTGCCAGCAGTTTAGGGGGCAAGCGTGGCTACACCTTC. Translating gives CASSLGGKRGYTF.

The chain employs TRBV19 and TRBJ1-3; maybe TRBD1 (6 bases). The V gene's germline CDR1 is LNHDA and CDR2 SQIVND (reference sequence). Trimming left V 6 bases short and J 0 bases short, with 12 bases between. The CDR3 loop spans 15 amino acids. CDR3 bases: TGTGCCAGTAGCCGACAGGACATCTCTGGAAACACCATATATTTT. Its protein is CASSRQDISGNTIYF.